This T cell receptor beta chain appears in the sequencing data of a study of T-cell memory formation after mild COVID-19. Findings of the study overall: Contracting clones localized mainly to CM and EM when CD4+ and mainly to EMRA when CD8+. CD4/CD8 balance held among clones contracting day 15 to 85, and later expanders leaned CD4+.

V dropped 1 base and J dropped 6 bases, with 7 bases sitting between them. The CDR3 extends over 12 amino acids. Germline lookup yields CDR1 SGHRS and CDR2 YFSETQ. The TCR alpha and TCR beta cDNA libraries, bearing sample barcodes and UMIs, were generated by 5'RACE using constant-segment primers. Via MiXCR, TCRdb re-called the 5' RACE reads, giving one row per CDR3 protein. The sample has hundreds of thousands of distinct CDR3 sequences, approximately 21% seen once; the top ten hold 7% to 9%. With respect to this clonotype: No antigen is known for it.

The chain couples TRBV5-1 to TRBJ1-2; no clear D gene. This TCR came from an adult woman who had mild COVID-19 (a few samples of this study predate the infection). Cell type and time point are not known. Sequenced input: PBMCs or a T cell subset sorted from them (not recorded which). CDR3 loop: CASSLKQDGYTF. The CDR3 DNA reads as TGCGCCAGCAGCTTGAAGCAGGATGGCTACACCTTC.